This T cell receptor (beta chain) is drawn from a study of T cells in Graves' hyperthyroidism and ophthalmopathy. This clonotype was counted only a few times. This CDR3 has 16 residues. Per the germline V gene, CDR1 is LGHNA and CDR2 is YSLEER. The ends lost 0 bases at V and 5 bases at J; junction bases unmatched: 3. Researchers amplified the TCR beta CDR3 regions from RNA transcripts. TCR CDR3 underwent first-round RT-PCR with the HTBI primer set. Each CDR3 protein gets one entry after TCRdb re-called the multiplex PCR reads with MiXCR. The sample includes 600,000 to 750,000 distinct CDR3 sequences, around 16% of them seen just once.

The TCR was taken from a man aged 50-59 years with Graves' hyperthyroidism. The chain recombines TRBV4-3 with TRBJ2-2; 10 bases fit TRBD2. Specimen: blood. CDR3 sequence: CASSQDRAGGTGELFF. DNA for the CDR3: TGCGCCAGCAGCCAAGATAGAGCGGGAGGGACCGGGGAGCTGTTTTTT.